A selection of T cell receptor beta chains follows, all from one sample in a study of blood T cells in healthy people across ages. Each CDR3 protein is one row after TCRdb ran MiXCR on the 5' RACE reads. The data show over 600,000 distinct CDR3 sequences, with approximately 53% seen just once and roughly 24% held by the top ten. Sequenced material: blood. These receptors originate from a man aged 35 to 55 in good health. The CDR3 runs from the conserved cysteine through the conserved F or W. The D gene is left open where the match is weak. A row's size may be missing; if present it is once, few, many or a size class.

j_call: TRBJ1-2
v_call: TRBV6-5
d_call: NA
clone_size: NA
cdr3_aa: CASSSTDSRNYGYTF
cdr3_nt: TGTGCCAGCAGTTCGACGGACAGCCGTAACTATGGCTACACCTTC

j_call: TRBJ2-2
v_call: TRBV4-1
d_call: TRBD2
clone_size: NA
cdr3_aa: CASSPTISGGAFGELFF
cdr3_nt: TGCGCCAGCAGCCCCACAATTAGCGGGGGGGCGTTCGGGGAGCTGTTTTTT

j_call: TRBJ1-2
v_call: TRBV4-3
d_call: NA
clone_size: NA
cdr3_aa: CASRPTRTASLYGYTF
cdr3_nt: TGCGCCAGCAGACCCACCCGGACAGCCTCTCTTTATGGCTACACCTTC

j_call: TRBJ2-3
v_call: TRBV7-2
d_call: NA
clone_size: NA
cdr3_aa: CASSLGDWTPDTQYF
cdr3_nt: TGTGCCAGCAGCTTAGGGGACTGGACTCCCGATACGCAGTATTTT

j_call: TRBJ2-2
v_call: TRBV6-1
d_call: NA
clone_size: NA
cdr3_aa: CASSRVKGGAYSGELFF
cdr3_nt: TGTGCCAGCAGCCGAGTCAAGGGGGGCGCTTACTCCGGGGAGCTGTTTTTT

j_call: TRBJ1-1
v_call: TRBV29-1
d_call: TRBD1
clone_size: NA
cdr3_aa: CSVTGAGNTEAFF
cdr3_nt: TGCAGCGTGACAGGGGCTGGGAACACTGAAGCTTTCTTT

j_call: TRBJ2-3
v_call: TRBV11-2
d_call: NA
clone_size: NA
cdr3_aa: CASSLERADTQYF
cdr3_nt: TGTGCCAGCAGCTTAGAGAGGGCAGATACGCAGTATTTT

j_call: TRBJ1-1
v_call: TRBV20-1
d_call: NA
clone_size: NA
cdr3_aa: CSARDMGYTEAFF
cdr3_nt: TGCAGTGCTAGAGATATGGGGTACACTGAAGCTTTCTTT

j_call: TRBJ2-3
v_call: TRBV20-1
d_call: NA
clone_size: many
cdr3_aa: CSARNLSGRADTQYF
cdr3_nt: TGCAGTGCTAGGAATCTTAGCGGTAGAGCAGATACGCAGTATTTT

j_call: TRBJ2-7
v_call: TRBV29-1
d_call: NA
clone_size: NA
cdr3_aa: CSVEDSHEQYF
cdr3_nt: TGCAGCGTCGAGGACAGCCACGAGCAGTACTTC

j_call: TRBJ2-3
v_call: TRBV28
d_call: TRBD1
clone_size: NA
cdr3_aa: CASSLGQAIDTQYF
cdr3_nt: TGTGCCAGCAGTTTGGGACAGGCGATAGATACGCAGTATTTT

j_call: TRBJ2-1
v_call: TRBV20-1
d_call: TRBD2
clone_size: NA
cdr3_aa: CSATGGATGNEQFF
cdr3_nt: TGCAGTGCTACCGGGGGGGCAACAGGGAATGAGCAGTTCTTC

j_call: TRBJ2-7
v_call: TRBV27
d_call: TRBD2
clone_size: NA
cdr3_aa: CASSMGGRDYEQYF
cdr3_nt: TGTGCCAGCTCTATGGGCGGGAGGGACTACGAGCAGTACTTC

j_call: TRBJ1-1
v_call: TRBV29-1
d_call: TRBD1
clone_size: NA
cdr3_aa: CNVEGGGNTEAFF
cdr3_nt: TGCAACGTTGAAGGGGGCGGGAACACTGAAGCTTTCTTT

j_call: TRBJ2-7
v_call: TRBV4-3
d_call: NA
clone_size: NA
cdr3_aa: CASSQAPGGYEQYF
cdr3_nt: TGCGCCAGCAGCCAAGCCCCCGGGGGCTACGAGCAGTACTTC

j_call: TRBJ2-5
v_call: TRBV4-3
d_call: TRBD1
clone_size: NA
cdr3_aa: CVSSQEGTDQETQYF
cdr3_nt: TGCGTCAGCAGCCAAGAAGGGACAGACCAAGAGACCCAGTACTTC

j_call: TRBJ2-5
v_call: TRBV6-6
d_call: NA
clone_size: NA
cdr3_aa: CASSAGLQGTQYF
cdr3_nt: TGTGCCAGCAGTGCGGGACTACAGGGGACCCAGTACTTC

j_call: TRBJ2-7
v_call: TRBV5-1
d_call: NA
clone_size: few
cdr3_aa: CASSFGASYKDEQYF
cdr3_nt: TGCGCCAGCAGCTTTGGGGCCTCCTACAAGGACGAGCAGTACTTC

j_call: TRBJ2-7
v_call: TRBV4-2
d_call: TRBD2
clone_size: few
cdr3_aa: CASSRSGRAHEQYF
cdr3_nt: TGTGCCAGCAGCCGCAGCGGGAGGGCCCACGAGCAGTACTTC

j_call: TRBJ2-3
v_call: TRBV10-3
d_call: TRBD2
clone_size: NA
cdr3_aa: CAIRGLAESSTDTQYF
cdr3_nt: TGTGCCATCAGAGGACTAGCGGAGTCGAGCACAGATACGCAGTATTTT

j_call: TRBJ1-1
v_call: TRBV29-1
d_call: NA
clone_size: NA
cdr3_aa: CSVEDSGGGTEAFF
cdr3_nt: TGCAGCGTTGAAGACTCCGGGGGTGGCACTGAAGCTTTCTTT

j_call: TRBJ2-4
v_call: TRBV29-1
d_call: TRBD1
clone_size: many
cdr3_aa: CSGDRGNIQYF
cdr3_nt: TGCAGCGGGGACAGGGGTAACATTCAGTACTTC

j_call: TRBJ2-3
v_call: TRBV7-9
d_call: TRBD2
clone_size: once
cdr3_aa: CASRATSGGADTQYF
cdr3_nt: TGTGCCAGCAGGGCCACTAGCGGGGGTGCAGATACGCAGTATTTT

j_call: TRBJ2-3
v_call: TRBV15
d_call: NA
clone_size: NA
cdr3_aa: CATSRDGVQWDTQYF
cdr3_nt: TGTGCCACCAGCAGAGATGGGGTCCAGTGGGATACGCAGTATTTT

j_call: TRBJ2-5
v_call: TRBV6-1
d_call: NA
clone_size: few
cdr3_aa: CASSEGGGIVETQYF
cdr3_nt: TGTGCCAGCAGTGAGGGAGGGGGCATCGTGGAGACCCAGTACTTC

j_call: TRBJ1-3
v_call: TRBV4-1
d_call: NA
clone_size: NA
cdr3_aa: CASSQEGTPSSGNTIYF
cdr3_nt: TGCGCCAGCAGCCAAGAAGGGACACCTAGCTCTGGAAACACCATATATTTT

j_call: TRBJ2-1
v_call: TRBV4-3
d_call: NA
clone_size: few
cdr3_aa: CASSLGADKQFF
cdr3_nt: TGCGCCAGCAGTCTAGGGGCGGACAAGCAGTTCTTC

j_call: TRBJ2-1
v_call: TRBV7-2
d_call: TRBD2
clone_size: NA
cdr3_aa: CASSLEVLAGPHEQFF
cdr3_nt: TGTGCCAGCAGCTTAGAGGTACTAGCGGGACCCCATGAGCAGTTCTTC

j_call: TRBJ2-7
v_call: TRBV7-2
d_call: NA
clone_size: few
cdr3_aa: CASSLAGMGTYEQYF
cdr3_nt: TGTGCCAGCAGCTTAGCCGGGATGGGAACCTACGAGCAGTACTTC

j_call: TRBJ2-1
v_call: TRBV20-1
d_call: TRBD2
clone_size: few
cdr3_aa: CSAREVGLAGYNEQFF
cdr3_nt: TGCAGTGCTAGAGAAGTGGGACTAGCGGGATACAATGAGCAGTTCTTC

j_call: TRBJ2-5
v_call: TRBV11-2
d_call: NA
clone_size: few
cdr3_aa: CASSAILQGSRETQYF
cdr3_nt: TGTGCCAGCAGCGCCATCCTCCAGGGCTCCAGGGAGACCCAGTACTTC

j_call: TRBJ1-1
v_call: TRBV5-4
d_call: TRBD1
clone_size: NA
cdr3_aa: CASSTGGWNTEAFF
cdr3_nt: TGTGCCAGCAGCACAGGGGGTTGGAACACTGAAGCTTTCTTT

j_call: TRBJ1-4
v_call: TRBV20-1
d_call: NA
clone_size: NA
cdr3_aa: CSAMVSERVLREKLFF
cdr3_nt: TGCAGTGCCATGGTCTCCGAACGAGTTCTACGGGAAAAACTGTTTTTT

j_call: TRBJ2-7
v_call: TRBV20-1
d_call: TRBD1
clone_size: NA
cdr3_aa: CSARATRDRVIYEQYF
cdr3_nt: TGCAGTGCTAGAGCTACAAGGGACAGGGTAATCTACGAGCAGTACTTC

j_call: TRBJ2-1
v_call: TRBV5-1
d_call: TRBD2
clone_size: NA
cdr3_aa: CASSRGVDPAGKETQFF
cdr3_nt: TGCGCCAGCAGCCGCGGGGTCGATCCAGCGGGAAAAGAGACCCAGTTCTTC

j_call: TRBJ2-5
v_call: TRBV3-1
d_call: TRBD2
clone_size: NA
cdr3_aa: CATWERGSGETQYF
cdr3_nt: TGTGCCACCTGGGAGCGGGGAAGCGGGGAGACCCAGTACTTC

j_call: TRBJ2-1
v_call: TRBV9
d_call: TRBD2
clone_size: NA
cdr3_aa: CASSEGNGGYYNEQFF
cdr3_nt: TGTGCCAGCAGCGAGGGCAACGGGGGGTACTACAATGAGCAGTTCTTC

j_call: TRBJ1-2
v_call: TRBV6-2/TRBV6-3
d_call: NA
clone_size: NA
cdr3_aa: CASRAAGGYGYTF
cdr3_nt: TGTGCCAGCAGAGCCGCCGGGGGATATGGCTACACCTTC

j_call: TRBJ2-3
v_call: TRBV12-3/TRBV12-4
d_call: NA
clone_size: few
cdr3_aa: CASSLGGPTPDTQYF
cdr3_nt: TGTGCCAGCAGTTTAGGGGGGCCGACCCCAGATACGCAGTATTTT

j_call: TRBJ1-6
v_call: TRBV15
d_call: NA
clone_size: NA
cdr3_aa: CATSRDRADNSPLHF
cdr3_nt: TGTGCCACCAGCAGAGATCGGGCAGATAATTCACCCCTCCACTTT

j_call: TRBJ1-2
v_call: TRBV28
d_call: NA
clone_size: NA
cdr3_aa: CASSELQDYGYTF
cdr3_nt: TGTGCCAGCAGCGAGTTACAGGACTATGGCTACACCTTC

j_call: TRBJ1-2
v_call: TRBV14
d_call: NA
clone_size: NA
cdr3_aa: CASSPRGNSDGYTF
cdr3_nt: TGTGCCAGCAGCCCGAGAGGGAATAGCGATGGCTACACCTTC